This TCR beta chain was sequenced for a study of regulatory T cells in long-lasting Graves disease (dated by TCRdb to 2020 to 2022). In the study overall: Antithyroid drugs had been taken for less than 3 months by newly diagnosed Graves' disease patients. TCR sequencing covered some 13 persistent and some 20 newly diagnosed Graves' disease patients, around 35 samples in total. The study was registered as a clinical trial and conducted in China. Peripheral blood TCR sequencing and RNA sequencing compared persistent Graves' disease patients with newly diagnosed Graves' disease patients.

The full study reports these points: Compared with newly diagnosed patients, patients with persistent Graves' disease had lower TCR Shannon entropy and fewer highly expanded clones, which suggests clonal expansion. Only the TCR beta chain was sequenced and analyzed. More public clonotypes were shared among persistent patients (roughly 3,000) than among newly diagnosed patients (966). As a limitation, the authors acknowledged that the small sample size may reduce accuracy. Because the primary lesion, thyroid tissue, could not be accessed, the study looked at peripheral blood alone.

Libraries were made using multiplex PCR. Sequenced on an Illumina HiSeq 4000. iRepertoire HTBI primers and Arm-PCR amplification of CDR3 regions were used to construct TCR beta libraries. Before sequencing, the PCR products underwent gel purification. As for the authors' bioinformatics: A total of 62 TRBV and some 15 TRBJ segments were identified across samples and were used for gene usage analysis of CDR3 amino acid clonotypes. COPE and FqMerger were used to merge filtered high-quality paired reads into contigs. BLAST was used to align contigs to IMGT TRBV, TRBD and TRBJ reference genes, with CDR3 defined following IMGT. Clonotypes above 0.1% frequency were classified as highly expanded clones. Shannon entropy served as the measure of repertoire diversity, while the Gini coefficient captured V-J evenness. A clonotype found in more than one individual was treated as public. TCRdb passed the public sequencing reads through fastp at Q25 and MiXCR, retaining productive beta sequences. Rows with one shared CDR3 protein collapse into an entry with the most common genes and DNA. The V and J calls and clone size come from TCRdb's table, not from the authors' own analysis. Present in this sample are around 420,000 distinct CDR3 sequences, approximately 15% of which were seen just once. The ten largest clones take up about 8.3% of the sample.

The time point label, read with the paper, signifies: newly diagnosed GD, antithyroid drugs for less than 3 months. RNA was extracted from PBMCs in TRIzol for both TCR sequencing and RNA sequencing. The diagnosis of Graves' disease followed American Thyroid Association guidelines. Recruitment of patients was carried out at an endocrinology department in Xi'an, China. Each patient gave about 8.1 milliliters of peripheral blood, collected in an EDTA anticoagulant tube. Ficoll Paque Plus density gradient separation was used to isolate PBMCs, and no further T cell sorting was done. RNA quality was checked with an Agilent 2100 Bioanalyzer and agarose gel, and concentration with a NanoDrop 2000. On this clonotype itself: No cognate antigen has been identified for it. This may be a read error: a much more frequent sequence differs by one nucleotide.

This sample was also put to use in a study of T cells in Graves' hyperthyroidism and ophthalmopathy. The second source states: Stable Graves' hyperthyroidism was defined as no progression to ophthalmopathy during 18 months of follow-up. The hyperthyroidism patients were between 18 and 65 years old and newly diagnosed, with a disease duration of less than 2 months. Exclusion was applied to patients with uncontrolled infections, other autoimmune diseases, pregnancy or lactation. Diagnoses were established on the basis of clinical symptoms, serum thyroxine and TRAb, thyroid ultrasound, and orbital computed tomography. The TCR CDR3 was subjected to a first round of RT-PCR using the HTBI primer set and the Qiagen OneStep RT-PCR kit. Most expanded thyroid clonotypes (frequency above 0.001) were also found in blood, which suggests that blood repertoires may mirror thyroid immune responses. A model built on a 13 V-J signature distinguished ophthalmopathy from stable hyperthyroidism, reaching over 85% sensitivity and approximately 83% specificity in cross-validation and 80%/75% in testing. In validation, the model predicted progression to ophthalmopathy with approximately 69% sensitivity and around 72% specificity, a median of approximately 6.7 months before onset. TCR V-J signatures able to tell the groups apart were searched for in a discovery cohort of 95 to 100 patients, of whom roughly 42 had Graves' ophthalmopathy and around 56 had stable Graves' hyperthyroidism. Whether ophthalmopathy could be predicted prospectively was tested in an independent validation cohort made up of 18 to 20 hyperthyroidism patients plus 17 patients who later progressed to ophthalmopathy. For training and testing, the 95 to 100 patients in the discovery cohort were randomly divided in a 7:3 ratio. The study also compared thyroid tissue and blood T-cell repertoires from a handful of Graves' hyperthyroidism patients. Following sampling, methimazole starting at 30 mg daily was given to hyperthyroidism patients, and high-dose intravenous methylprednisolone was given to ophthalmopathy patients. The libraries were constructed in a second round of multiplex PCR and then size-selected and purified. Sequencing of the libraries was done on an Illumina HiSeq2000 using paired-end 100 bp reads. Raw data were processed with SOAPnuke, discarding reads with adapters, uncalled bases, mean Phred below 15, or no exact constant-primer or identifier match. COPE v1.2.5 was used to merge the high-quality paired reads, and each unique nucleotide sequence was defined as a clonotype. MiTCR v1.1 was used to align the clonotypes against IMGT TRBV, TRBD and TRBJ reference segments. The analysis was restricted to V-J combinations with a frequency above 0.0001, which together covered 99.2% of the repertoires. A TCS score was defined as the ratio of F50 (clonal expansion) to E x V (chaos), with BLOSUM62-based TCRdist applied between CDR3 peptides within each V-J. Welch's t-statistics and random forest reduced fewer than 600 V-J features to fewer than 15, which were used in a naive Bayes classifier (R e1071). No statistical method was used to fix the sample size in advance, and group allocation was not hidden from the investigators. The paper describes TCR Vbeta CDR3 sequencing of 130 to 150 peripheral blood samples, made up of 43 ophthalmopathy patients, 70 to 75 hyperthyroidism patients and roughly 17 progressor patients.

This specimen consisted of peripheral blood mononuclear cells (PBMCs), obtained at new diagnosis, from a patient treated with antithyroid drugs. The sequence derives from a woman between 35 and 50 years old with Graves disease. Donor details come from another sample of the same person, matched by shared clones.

The DNA sequence follows: TGTGCCAGCGCCCTAGCGGGCGGTGAGCAGTTCTTC. Translated, this is CASALAGGEQFF. The rearrangement combines TRBV2 with TRBJ2-1, and TRBD2 aligns with 8 junction nucleotides. The V end gives up 8 bases and the J end 9 bases, leaving 6 bases in the junction not matched to a gene. CDR3 length: 12 amino acids, cysteine to phenylalanine. Just CDR3 DNA is preserved here, 36 bases in frame from base 1. Reading the germline V gene gives CDR1 SNHLY and CDR2 FYNNEI. The entire variable domain, with the stretches around the CDR3 drawn from the reference TRBV2 and TRBJ2-1 proteins, is EPEVTQTPSHQVTQMGQEVILRCVPISNHLYFYWYRQILGQKVEFLVSFYNNEISEKSEIFDDQFSVERPDGSNFTLKIRSTKLEDSAMYFCASALAGGEQFFGPGTRLTVL.